This TCR beta chain was documented in a study of tumor and adjacent non-tumor tissue in lung cancer. As for this clonotype: Just one base apart from a much larger clone, this may be a read error.

Three rounds of nested PCR, following a modified ARM-PCR protocol, produced the TCRbeta library. TCRdb passed the multiplex PCR reads through MiXCR, listing each CDR3 protein once. The sample holds 120,000 or so distinct CDR3 sequences, over 75% seen once. The CDR3 has 20 residues. V trimming: 5 bases; J trimming: 2 bases; junction bases outside the gene matches: 15. CDR1 and CDR2 (germline): SGHVS, FQNEAQ. RNA was extracted from bulk tissue without any cell sorting. This TCR was sampled from a man between 70 and 80 years old with non-small cell lung cancer. The sample taken for sequencing was lung tumor tissue. This chain joins TRBV7-8 and TRBJ2-3; TRBD2 agrees at 14 bases. The DNA for the CDR3 is TGTGCCAGCAGCCCAATATCCCCGGGACTAGCGGGGGCGGACACAGATACGCAGTATTTT. Translating it yields CASSPISPGLAGADTDTQYF.